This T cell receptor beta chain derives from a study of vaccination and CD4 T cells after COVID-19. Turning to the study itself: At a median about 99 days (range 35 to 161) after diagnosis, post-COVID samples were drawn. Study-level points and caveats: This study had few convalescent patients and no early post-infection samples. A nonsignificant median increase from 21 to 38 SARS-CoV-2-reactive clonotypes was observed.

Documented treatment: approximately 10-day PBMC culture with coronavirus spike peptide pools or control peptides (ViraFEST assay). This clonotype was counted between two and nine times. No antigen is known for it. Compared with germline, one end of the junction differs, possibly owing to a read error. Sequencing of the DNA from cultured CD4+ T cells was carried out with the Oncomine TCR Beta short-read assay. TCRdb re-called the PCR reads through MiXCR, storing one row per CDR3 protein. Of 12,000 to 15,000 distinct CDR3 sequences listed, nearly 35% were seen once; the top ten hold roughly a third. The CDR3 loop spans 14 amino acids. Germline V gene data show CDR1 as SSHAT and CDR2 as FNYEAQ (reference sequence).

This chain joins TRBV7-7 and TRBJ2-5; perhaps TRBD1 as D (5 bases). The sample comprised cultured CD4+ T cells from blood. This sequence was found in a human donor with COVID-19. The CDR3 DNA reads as TGTGCTAGCAGCTTAAGGCAGGGCAAAGAGACCCAGTACTTC. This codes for CASSLRQGKETQYF.